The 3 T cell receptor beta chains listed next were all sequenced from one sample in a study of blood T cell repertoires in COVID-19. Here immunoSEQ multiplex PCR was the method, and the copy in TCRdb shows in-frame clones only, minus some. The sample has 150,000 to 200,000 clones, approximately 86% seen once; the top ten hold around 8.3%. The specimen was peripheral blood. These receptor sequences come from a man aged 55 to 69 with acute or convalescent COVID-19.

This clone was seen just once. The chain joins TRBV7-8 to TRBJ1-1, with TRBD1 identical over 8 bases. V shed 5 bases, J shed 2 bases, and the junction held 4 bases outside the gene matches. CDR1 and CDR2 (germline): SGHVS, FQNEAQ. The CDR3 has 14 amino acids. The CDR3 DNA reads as TGTGCCAGCAGCGGACAGGGACTAAACACTGAAGCTTTCTTT. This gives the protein CASSGQGLNTEAFF.

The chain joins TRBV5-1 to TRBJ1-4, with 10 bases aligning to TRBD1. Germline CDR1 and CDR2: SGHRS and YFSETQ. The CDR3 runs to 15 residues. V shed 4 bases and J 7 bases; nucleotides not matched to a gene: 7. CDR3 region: CASSAVGTGVEKLFF. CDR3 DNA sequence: TGCGCCAGCAGCGCGGTTGGGACAGGGGTTGAAAAACTGTTTTTT.

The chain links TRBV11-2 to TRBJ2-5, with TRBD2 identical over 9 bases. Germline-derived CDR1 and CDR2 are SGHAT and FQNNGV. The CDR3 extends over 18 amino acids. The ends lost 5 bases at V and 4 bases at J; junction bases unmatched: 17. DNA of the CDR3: TGTGCCAGCAGCGGGAGAAACGAGGGACTAGCTTATAGAGAGACCCAGTACTTC. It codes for CASSGRNEGLAYRETQYF. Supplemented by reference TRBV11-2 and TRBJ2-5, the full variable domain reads EAGVAQSPRYKIIEKRQSVAFWCNPISGHATLYWYQQILGQGPKLLIQFQNNGVVDDSQLPKDRFSAERLKGVDSTLKIQPAKLEDSAVYLCASSGRNEGLAYRETQYFGPGTRLLVL.